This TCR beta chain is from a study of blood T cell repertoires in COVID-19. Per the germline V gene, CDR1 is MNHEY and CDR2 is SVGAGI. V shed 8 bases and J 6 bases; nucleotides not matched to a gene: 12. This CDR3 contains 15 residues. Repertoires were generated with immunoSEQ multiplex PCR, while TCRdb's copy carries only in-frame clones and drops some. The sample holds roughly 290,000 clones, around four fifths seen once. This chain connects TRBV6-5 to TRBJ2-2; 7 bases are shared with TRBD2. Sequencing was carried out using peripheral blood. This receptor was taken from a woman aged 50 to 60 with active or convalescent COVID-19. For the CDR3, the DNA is TGTGCCAGCTCGGGGGAGGGCTTCATGGCCGGGGAGCTGTTTTTT. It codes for CASSGEGFMAGELFF.